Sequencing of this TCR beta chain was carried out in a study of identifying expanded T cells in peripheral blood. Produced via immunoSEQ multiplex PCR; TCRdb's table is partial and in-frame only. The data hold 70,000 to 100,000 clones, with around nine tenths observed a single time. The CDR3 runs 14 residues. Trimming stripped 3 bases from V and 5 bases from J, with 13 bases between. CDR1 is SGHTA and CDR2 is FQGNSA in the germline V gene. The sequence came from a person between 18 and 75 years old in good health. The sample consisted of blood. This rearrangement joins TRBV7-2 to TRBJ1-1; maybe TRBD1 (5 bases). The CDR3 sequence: CASSFGRVRTEAFF. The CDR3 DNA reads TGTGCCAGCAGCTTTGGCAGGGTGAGAACTGAAGCTTTCTTT.